The 18 T cell receptor beta chains below all came from one sample that was sequenced in a study of T-cell reconstitution after alpha-beta-depleted transplantation in children. This sample's TCRbeta library carried unique molecular identifier barcodes. A single record per CDR3 protein comes from TCRdb applying MiXCR to the PCR reads. The repertoire holds around 960,000 distinct CDR3 sequences, with about 30% as singletons. This sample comprised PBMCs, mostly from graft donor cells, obtained 360 days after TCRalphabeta/CD19-depleted stem cell transplant. These receptors all come from a boy in the first two years of life who had a stem cell transplant for SCID, so the T cells may come from the graft donor.

This rearrangement joins TRBV11-2 to TRBJ2-3; 8 bases match TRBD2. CDR1 is SGHAT and CDR2 is FQNNGV in the germline V gene. V trimming: 4 bases; J trimming: 7 bases; junction bases outside the gene matches: 25. This CDR3 has 20 amino acids. The CDR3 reads CASSSPGVAGRIRIINTQYF. Here the CDR3 DNA reads TGTGCCAGCAGCTCCCCCGGGGTAGCGGGGAGGATAAGGATTATTAATACGCAGTATTTT.

This clonotype was picked up a small number of times. The chain has TRBV12-3 or TRBV12-4 and TRBJ1-5; possible D gene TRBD1, 5 bases. This CDR3 is 15 amino acids long. Between the trimmed V and J ends, which lost 5 bases and 5 bases, there was a span of 16 bases. CDR3 coding DNA: TGTGCCAGCAGTCCCGGGGGGGAAAAGGATCAGCCCCAGCATTTT. This encodes CASSPGGEKDQPQHF.

The rearrangement uses TRBV5-6 and TRBJ2-7; 10 bases line up with TRBD1. This CDR3 region has 18 residues. Trimming took 4 bases from V and 7 from J; bases not matched to a gene: 20. Germline V gives CDR1 SGHDT, CDR2 YYEEEE. The CDR3 region has the DNA TGTGCCAGCAGCGAGCGGGACAGGGGACACCCCCTTGATTTGGAGCAGTACTTC. This gives the protein CASSERDRGHPLDLEQYF.

V usage is TRBV28 and J usage is TRBJ1-2; 7 nucleotides agree with TRBD1. The CDR3 totals 12 residues. The germline gives CDR1 MDHEN, CDR2 SYDVKM. Losses at the gene ends were 5 bases for V and 8 bases for J; bases not matched to a gene: 5. The CDR3 sequence is CASSPHRGGYTF. CDR3 nucleotide sequence: TGTGCCAGCAGTCCCCACAGGGGAGGCTACACCTTC.

This clonotype was observed a few times. The rearrangement links TRBV10-3 to TRBJ2-7; D might be TRBD1 (5 bases). The V gene's germline CDR1 is ENHRY and CDR2 SYGVKD. The CDR3 has 14 amino acids. V was trimmed by 2 bases and J by 0 bases, leaving 8 bases between them. CDR3 amino acids: CAISEAGLSYEQYF. Here the CDR3 DNA reads TGTGCCATCAGTGAGGCAGGGCTCTCCTACGAGCAGTACTTC.

The chain is built from TRBV12-3 or TRBV12-4 and TRBJ1-2; no definite D call. V dropped 6 bases and J dropped 8 bases, with 13 bases sitting between them. This CDR3 is built from 12 residues. DNA of the CDR3: TGTGCCAGCAGGGGATGGAGAGAGGGCTACACCTTC. Translating gives CASRGWREGYTF.

This clonotype was detected a few times. This chain joins TRBV6-2 or TRBV6-3 and TRBJ2-5; 8 nucleotides line up with TRBD1. The CDR3 is 14 amino acids. Germline trimming cut 7 bases from V and 5 bases from J; bases unmatched to any gene: 9. In germline, CDR1 is MNHEY, CDR2 SVGEGT. The chain's CDR3 is CASTDRTGRETQYF. The CDR3 nucleotides are TGTGCCAGCACCGATAGGACAGGGCGGGAGACCCAGTACTTC.

The chain is built from TRBV12-3 or TRBV12-4 and TRBJ1-6; D is unresolved. Trimming stripped 7 bases from V and 6 bases from J, with 13 bases between. The CDR3 sequence is 14 residues long. CDR3 amino acids: CASTRESTNSPLHF. The CDR3 region has the DNA TGTGCCAGCACCCGGGAGAGCACTAATTCACCCCTCCACTTT.

This clonotype was seen more than once but under ten times. This chain connects TRBV20-1 to TRBJ2-7; D remains ambiguous. The CDR3 length is 13 residues. V lost 5 bases and J 7 bases, leaving 18 bases between the germline ends. Germline values: CDR1 DFQATT, CDR2 SNEGSKA (reference sequence). Here the CDR3 DNA reads TGCAGTGCTGCCAAAGGTCTAGAAAGGGAGCAGTACTTC. It encodes CSAAKGLEREQYF.

Many counts were recorded for this clonotype. The chain links TRBV5-1 to TRBJ2-1; 7 bases align to TRBD1. The length of the CDR3 is 16 residues. Germline assignment: CDR1 SGHRS and CDR2 YFSETQ. After removal of 4 bases from V and 0 bases from J, the junction contained 7 bases not matched to a gene. DNA for the CDR3: TGCGCCAGCAGCCTTGGGGACAGAAGCTCCTACAATGAGCAGTTCTTC. Translation gives CASSLGDRSSYNEQFF.

The chain is built from TRBV15 and TRBJ2-1, with 8 nucleotides matching TRBD2. The V gene end was trimmed by 1 base and the J gene end by 3 bases; junction bases not matched to a gene: 2. Germline CDR1 and CDR2: LNHNV and YYDKDF (reference sequence). CDR3 size: 15 residues. This chain's CDR3 is CATSRAGGFYNEQFF. CDR3 sequence (DNA): TGTGCCACCAGCAGAGCGGGGGGGTTCTACAATGAGCAGTTCTTC.

The chain is built from TRBV20-1 and TRBJ2-4; 14 nucleotides align to TRBD2. J was trimmed by 0 bases and V by 5 bases; bases with no gene match: 12. This CDR3 is 19 amino acids long. Germline values: CDR1 DFQATT, CDR2 SNEGSKA (reference sequence). CDR3 loop: CSAYFLGLAGAGAKNIQYF. CDR3 bases: TGCAGTGCTTATTTTCTGGGACTAGCGGGGGCCGGAGCCAAAAACATTCAGTACTTC.

The rearrangement joins TRBV19 to TRBJ1-5; D is unclear. Germline values: CDR1 LNHDA, CDR2 SQIVND (reference sequence). The V end was cut by 8 bases, the J end by 8 bases, with 22 bases between. CDR3 length equals 15 residues. For the CDR3, the DNA is TGTGCCAGTGTATCGCTTTTGGGGAAGGAAGAGCCCCAGCATTTT. It yields the protein CASVSLLGKEEPQHF.

V gene TRBV4-1 combines with J gene TRBJ2-7, with a weak D call TRBD2 (6 bases). The CDR3 extends over 15 amino acids. With 1 base removed from V and 3 bases from J, the gap between germline ends came to 13 bases. Per the germline V gene, CDR1 is MGHRA and CDR2 is YSYEKL. The CDR3 is CASSQGPGTGYEQYF. The CDR3 DNA follows: TGCGCCAGCAGCCAAGGACCCGGGACTGGCTACGAGCAGTACTTC.

In its sample, this clonotype was seen a few times. The chain carries TRBV5-1 and TRBJ1-1; D gene unclear. V lost 0 bases to trimming and J lost 7 bases, with 13 bases between them. CDR1 is SGHRS, CDR2 YFSETQ, per germline. The CDR3 consists of 14 residues. The CDR3: CASSLDFLSDEAFF. The DNA of the CDR3 is TGCGCCAGCAGCTTGGACTTTTTAAGTGATGAAGCTTTCTTT.

This clonotype was counted at least ten times. Sequence at one end of the junction differs from germline and may be a read error. The rearrangement joins TRBV6-5 to TRBJ2-7; 7 nucleotides agree with TRBD1. The length of the CDR3 is 14 residues. Germline V lookup: CDR1 MNHEY, CDR2 SVGAGI. The CDR3 nucleotides read TGCGCCAGCAGCTCCAGACAGGGCAGCTACGAGCAGTACTTC. Its protein product is CASSSRQGSYEQYF.

This clonotype was found a few times. This chain joins TRBV6-2 or TRBV6-3 and TRBJ2-7; D is undetermined. Germline V gene data show CDR1 as MNHEY and CDR2 as SVGEGT. CDR3 length: 13 residues. V shed 4 bases and J shed 1 base, with 8 bases lying between them. DNA for the CDR3: TGTGCCAGCAGTTGGGCTAATTCCTACGAGCAGTACTTC. It encodes CASSWANSYEQYF.

This chain uses TRBV12-3 or TRBV12-4 with TRBJ1-2; 7 bases are a match to TRBD1. With 5 bases clipped from V and 1 base from J, the junction kept 7 bases outside the gene matches. CDR3 length: 15 residues. CDR3 in amino acids: CASSPDRVLNYGYTF. Here the CDR3 DNA reads TGTGCCAGCAGTCCAGACAGGGTCCTTAACTATGGCTACACCTTC.